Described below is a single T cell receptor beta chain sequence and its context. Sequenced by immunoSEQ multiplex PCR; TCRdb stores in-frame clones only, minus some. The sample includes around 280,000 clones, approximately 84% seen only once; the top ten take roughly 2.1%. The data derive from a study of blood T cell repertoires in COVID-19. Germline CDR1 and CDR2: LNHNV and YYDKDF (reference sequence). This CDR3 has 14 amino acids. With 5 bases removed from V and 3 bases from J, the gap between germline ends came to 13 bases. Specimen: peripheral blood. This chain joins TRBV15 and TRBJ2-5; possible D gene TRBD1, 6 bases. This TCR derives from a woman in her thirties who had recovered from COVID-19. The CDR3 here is CATSSRDTKETQYF. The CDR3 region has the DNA TGTGCCACCAGCTCCCGGGACACTAAAGAGACCCAGTACTTC.